The source of this T cell receptor (beta chain) is a study of blood T cell repertoires in COVID-19. Study information: Both acute and convalescent COVID-19 samples were obtained from the United States, Italy and Spain. The analysed material was cDNA or gDNA that came from T cells, B-cell-depleted T cells, or PBMCs.

This CDR3 is 14 amino acids long. V lost 4 bases and J lost 8; bases outside the gene matches: 11. CDR1 and CDR2 (germline): SGHDN, FVKESK. Clones were read by immunoSEQ multiplex PCR, and TCRdb kept only the in-frame ones, dropping some. The table lists around 87,000 clones, just under 80% of them singletons. The chain uses TRBV14 and TRBJ2-7, with TRBD1 matching 7 bases. This receptor was identified in a human donor in a cohort sampled during active COVID-19. The sequencing input was peripheral blood. Written as DNA, the CDR3 is TGTGCCAGCAGCCCGACAGGGCCCCCCGCGAAGCAGTACTTC. Amino acids: CASSPTGPPAKQYF.